Listed below are T cell receptor beta chains from one sample, sequenced in a study of T cell responses to AZD1222 COVID-19 vaccine. Libraries were prepared by immunoSEQ multiplex PCR; TCRdb keeps only in-frame clonotypes and omits some of them. The sample has 75,000 to 100,000 clones, 88% seen once; the top ten hold 2.5% to 3%. This specimen was peripheral blood, taken on day 0 of AZD1222 vaccination. These receptors originate from an adult in good health. Each CDR3 is given with its conserved first and last residue. A D gene is named only where the DNA matches it firmly. A clone size is listed for some rows: how often the clone was seen (once, few, many), or a class if it is expanded.

TRBD1	TRBV6-6	TRBJ1-1	-	CASSYPAGTGNTEAFF	TGTGCCAGCAGTTACCCAGCAGGGACAGGGAACACTGAAGCTTTCTTT
-	TRBV28	TRBJ1-2	-	CASSLQYGYTF	TGTGCCAGCAGTCTCCAATATGGCTACACCTTC
-	TRBV5-8	TRBJ1-2	once	CASSLGGISGYTF	TGTGCCAGCAGCTTGGGAGGGATCAGTGGCTACACCTTC
-	TRBV24-1	TRBJ1-5	-	CATSEPGYQPQHF	TGTGCCACCAGTGAGCCCGGGTATCAGCCCCAGCATTTT
TRBD2	TRBV30	TRBJ2-1	-	CAWSMGLAGGNNYNEQFF	TGTGCCTGGAGTATGGGACTAGCGGGAGGAAATAACTACAATGAGCAGTTCTTC
-	TRBV20-1	TRBJ2-7	-	CSARDLGEQYF	TGCAGTGCTAGAGATCTCGGGGAGCAGTACTTC
-	TRBV19	TRBJ1-5	-	CASSIGNQPQHF	TGTGCCAGTAGTATAGGGAATCAGCCCCAGCATTTT
-	TRBV27	TRBJ2-7	-	CASRDAAGALEQYF	TGTGCCAGTAGGGACGCCGCCGGGGCACTCGAGCAGTACTTC
TRBD1	TRBV5-1	TRBJ2-5	-	CASSSPDRGETQYF	TGCGCCAGCAGCTCACCTGACAGGGGTGAGACCCAGTACTTC
-	TRBV11-3	TRBJ1-1	-	CASSSRMDTEAFF	TGTGCCAGCAGCTCAAGAATGGACACTGAAGCTTTCTTT
-	TRBV7-3	TRBJ1-1	-	CASSLGYGTEAFF	TGTGCCAGCAGCTTGGGGTACGGGACTGAAGCTTTCTTT
-	TRBV7-8	TRBJ2-1	-	CASSLTEIYNEQFF	TGTGCCAGCAGCTTAACAGAGATCTACAATGAGCAGTTCTTC
-	TRBV5-4	TRBJ2-5	-	CASSLVGTETQYF	TGTGCCAGCAGCTTGGTGGGGACGGAGACCCAGTACTTC
-	TRBV7-2	TRBJ2-3	-	CASSPREARTDTQYF	TGTGCCAGCAGCCCAAGGGAGGCGCGCACAGATACGCAGTATTTT
-	TRBV5-1	TRBJ2-1	-	CASSFSTNSYNEQFF	TGCGCCAGCAGCTTCTCGACCAATTCCTACAATGAGCAGTTCTTC
-	TRBV2	TRBJ1-3	-	CASSLTGGSGNTIYF	TGTGCCAGCAGTTTAACAGGAGGCTCTGGAAACACCATATATTTT
-	TRBV5-4	TRBJ2-7	-	CASSLRIGAVYEQYF	TGTGCCAGCAGCTTGCGTATCGGTGCAGTCTACGAGCAGTACTTC
TRBD1	TRBV5-1	TRBJ1-2	-	CASSPGRGTGVSYGYTF	TGCGCCAGCAGCCCCGGGCGTGGGACAGGGGTATCCTATGGCTACACCTTC
-	TRBV27	TRBJ2-5	-	CASSLKGIQETQYF	TGTGCCAGCAGTTTGAAGGGCATACAAGAGACCCAGTACTTC
-	TRBV6-5	TRBJ2-7	-	CASSRDTTYEQYF	TGTGCCAGCAGCCGGGACACCACCTACGAGCAGTACTTC
-	TRBV5-1	TRBJ2-1	-	CASTPRPGSYNEQFF	TGCGCCAGCACCCCCCGGCCGGGTTCCTACAATGAGCAGTTCTTC
TRBD1	TRBV3-1/TRBV3-2	TRBJ1-3	-	CASSPNSVPGQGRNTIYF	TGTGCCAGCAGCCCCAATTCCGTTCCGGGACAGGGTAGAAACACCATATATTTT
TRBD1	TRBV7-3	TRBJ1-6	-	CASSQGTGNSPLHF	TGTGCCAGCAGCCAAGGGACAGGGAATTCACCCCTCCACTTT
-	TRBV7-9	TRBJ2-5	-	CASRAGIQETQYF	TGTGCCAGCAGGGCGGGGATCCAAGAGACCCAGTACTTC
-	TRBV15	TRBJ2-6	-	CATSRAKGTGANVLTF	TGTGCCACCAGCAGAGCAAAGGGAACTGGGGCCAACGTCCTGACTTTC
TRBD1	TRBV9	TRBJ2-1	-	CASSVDDRGNYNEQFF	TGTGCCAGCAGCGTAGATGACAGGGGAAACTACAATGAGCAGTTCTTC
-	TRBV11-2	TRBJ2-2	-	CASSLDVVSGELFF	TGTGCCAGCAGCTTAGATGTAGTTTCCGGGGAGCTGTTTTTT
-	TRBV7-9	TRBJ2-1	-	CASSPDTYNEQFF	TGTGCCAGCAGCCCGGACACATACAATGAGCAGTTCTTC
TRBD1	TRBV3-1/TRBV3-2	TRBJ2-5	-	CASSQDRGQGVQETQYF	TGTGCCAGCAGCCAAGACAGAGGACAGGGGGTACAAGAGACCCAGTACTTC
TRBD1	TRBV28	TRBJ1-4	-	CASSPAGQGYEKLFF	TGTGCCAGCAGCCCAGCGGGACAGGGCTATGAAAAACTGTTTTTT
TRBD1	TRBV5-4	TRBJ2-7	-	CASSFPGQSYEQYF	TGTGCCAGCAGCTTTCCGGGACAGAGCTACGAGCAGTACTTC
TRBD1	TRBV27	TRBJ1-4	-	CASSIGTGYPNEKLFF	TGTGCCAGCAGTATCGGGACAGGTTACCCTAATGAAAAACTGTTTTTT
-	TRBV24-1	TRBJ1-5	few	CATSDKKGFQPQHF	TGTGCCACCAGTGACAAAAAAGGGTTTCAGCCCCAGCATTTT
-	TRBV28	TRBJ1-2	-	CASSFSREINYGYTF	TGTGCCAGCAGTTTTTCCAGGGAGATTAACTATGGCTACACCTTC
TRBD2	TRBV7-3	TRBJ2-3	-	CASSLLTAGGSTDTQYF	TGTGCCAGCAGCTTACTCACAGCGGGAGGGTCCACAGATACGCAGTATTTT
TRBD1	TRBV15	TRBJ1-1	-	CATSRRTGGVHEAFF	TGTGCCACCAGCCGTAGGACAGGGGGTGTTCATGAAGCTTTCTTT
-	TRBV6-4	TRBJ1-1	-	CASSQGMNTEAFF	TGTGCCAGCTCCCAGGGGATGAACACTGAAGCTTTCTTT
-	TRBV18	TRBJ2-2	-	CASSRGLNTGELFF	TGTGCCAGCTCAAGAGGACTGAACACCGGGGAGCTGTTTTTT
-	TRBV20-1	TRBJ1-1	few	CSASTGREAFF	TGCAGTGCTAGTACAGGGAGAGAAGCTTTCTTT
TRBD1	TRBV9	TRBJ1-3	-	CASSVTGGGNTIYF	TGTGCCAGCAGCGTCACAGGGGGAGGAAACACCATATATTTT
-	TRBV20-1	TRBJ1-1	-	CSVPTEAFF	TGCAGTGTTCCCACTGAAGCTTTCTTT